Presented here are 9 T cell receptor beta chains from one specimen sequenced in a study of cytomegalovirus exposure and HLA in healthy donors. PCR involved 60 Vbeta and 13 Jbeta primers. Measured with immunoSEQ multiplex PCR; TCRdb has only the in-frame clones, and not every one. The sample shows fewer than 250,000 clones, approximately 80% of them seen only once. Sequenced input: PBMCs. The receptors stem from a man aged 30-40 years in good health and CMV-seronegative.

V is TRBV29-1 and J is TRBJ2-7; TRBD1 is a possible D gene (5 bases). V lost 5 bases to trimming and J lost 7 bases, with 24 bases between them. The CDR3 is made up of 15 amino acids. CDR1 is SQVTM and CDR2 is ANQGSEA in the germline V gene. The CDR3 loop is CSVLSARTTLSEQYF. The CDR3 DNA reads TGCAGCGTTCTGTCTGCCCGGACAACACTTTCTGAGCAGTACTTC.

The chain combines TRBV6-5 with TRBJ1-2; D is possibly TRBD1 (5 bases). The germline gives CDR1 MNHEY, CDR2 SVGAGI. Trimming removed 2 bases from V and 3 bases from J, with 13 bases in between. This CDR3 contains 15 residues. CDR3 region: CASSYLEAGDYGYTF. The CDR3 DNA is TGTGCCAGCAGTTACCTGGAGGCGGGGGACTATGGCTACACCTTC.

V usage is TRBV19 and J usage is TRBJ2-7; D might be TRBD1 (7 bases). Germline V lookup: CDR1 LNHDA, CDR2 SQIVND (reference sequence). This CDR3 comprises 14 residues. Between the trimmed V and J ends, which lost 3 bases and 7 bases, there was a span of 16 bases. The CDR3 sequence: CASSMVRQGGEQYF. The CDR3 DNA reads as TGTGCCAGTAGTATGGTTCGGCAGGGGGGTGAGCAGTACTTC.

The V gene is TRBV28, the J gene TRBJ2-7, with 11 bases aligning to TRBD2. V lost 6 bases and J lost 0; bases outside the gene matches: 10. The CDR3 consists of 17 residues. The germline gives CDR1 MDHEN, CDR2 SYDVKM. CDR3 DNA: TGTGCCAGCAGACCTCGAACGCTAGCGGGGGGCTCCTACGAGCAGTACTTC. Its translation is CASRPRTLAGGSYEQYF.

This rearrangement joins TRBV7-3 to TRBJ1-1; D gene unclear. Germline loops: CDR1 SGHTA, CDR2 FQGTGA. This CDR3 contains 13 residues. V lost 3 bases, J lost 5 bases, and 10 bases lay in between. CDR3 sequence: CASSFESVTEAFF. The CDR3 DNA follows: TGTGCCAGCAGCTTCGAGTCCGTGACTGAAGCTTTCTTT.

With regard to this clone: Mismatch with germline at one junction end may stem from a read error. The rearrangement uses TRBV7-9 and TRBJ1-2, with 7 bases lining up with TRBD1. In germline, CDR1 is SEHNR, CDR2 FQNEAQ (reference sequence). The CDR3 is 15 amino acids. CDR3 region: CSSSSETGTAYGYTF. The CDR3 DNA follows: TGTTCCAGCAGCTCAGAGACCGGGACAGCCTATGGCTACACCTTC.

This clone was seen many times. The chain is built from TRBV2 and TRBJ1-5; TRBD1 matches at 7 bases. J gave up 4 bases and V 4 bases, and 4 bases lay outside the gene matches. The germline V gene has CDR1 SNHLY and CDR2 FYNNEI. This CDR3 is 14 amino acids long. Here the CDR3 DNA reads TGTGCCAGCAGTGTAGACAGGGTTAATCAGCCCCAGCATTTT. Encoded protein: CASSVDRVNQPQHF.

In regard to this clone: Within the sample, other DNA sequences also encode this same CDR3. Written as DNA, the CDR3 is TGCGCCAGCAGCGTAACCGGGACGGGAGATCAGCCCCAGCATTTT. Encoded protein: CASSVTGTGDQPQHF. V usage is TRBV5-1 and J usage is TRBJ1-5, with a tentative D call TRBD1 (5 bases). Trimming removed 4 bases at V and 5 bases at J, with 16 bases between. The CDR3 totals 15 residues. Germline CDR1 and CDR2: SGHRS and YFSETQ.

The CDR3 DNA sequence: TGTGCCAGCAGCGGACAGGGGCGCGCCTATAATTCACCCCTCCACTTT. As protein: CASSGQGRAYNSPLHF. The chain couples TRBV6-6 to TRBJ1-6; 9 bases match TRBD1. The CDR3 is 16 amino acids. After removal of 6 bases from V and 2 bases from J, the junction contained 5 bases not matched to a gene. The germline V gene encodes CDR1 MNHNY and CDR2 SVGAGI (reference sequence).